A selection of T cell receptor beta chains follows, all from one sample in a study of blood T cell repertoires in COVID-19. Produced via immunoSEQ multiplex PCR; TCRdb's table is partial and in-frame only. The sample carries approximately 300,000 clones, around 90% recorded once. Material: peripheral blood. The receptors come from a woman in her thirties with COVID-19, enrolled during active disease. Each CDR3 is given with its conserved first and last residue. Each record gives: CDR3 length, D gene, J gene, clone size, V gene, CDR3 DNA, CDR3 protein. The D gene is left open where the match is weak. Some rows have no size entry. The others give once, few or many, or a class for an expanded clone.

>14|NA|TRBJ1-6|NA|TRBV3-1/TRBV3-2
TGTGCCAGCAGCCAACCTGGCAGAAATTCACCCCTCCACTTT
CASSQPGRNSPLHF
>12|NA|TRBJ2-7|few|TRBV5-1
TGCGCCAGCAGCTCAGGGGTTGGCGAGCAGTACTTC
CASSSGVGEQYF
>15|TRBD1|TRBJ2-5|NA|TRBV27
TGTGCCAGCAGTTTATGGGGGACAGTACAAGAGACCCAGTACTTC
CASSLWGTVQETQYF
>13|NA|TRBJ1-2|NA|TRBV30
TGTGCCTGGAGTCCCGGTAGGGGTATGAGCTACACCTTC
CAWSPGRGMSYTF
>18|TRBD2|TRBJ2-5|NA|TRBV19
TGTGCCAGTAGTATCGGACTAGCGGGAGGGCTGGGAGGAGAGACCCAGTACTTC
CASSIGLAGGLGGETQYF
>14|NA|TRBJ1-1|NA|TRBV28
TGTGCCAGCAGTTTATCACGGGGTGGCACTGAAGCTTTCTTT
CASSLSRGGTEAFF
>17|TRBD1|TRBJ1-5|NA|TRBV15
TGTGCCACCAGCAACTACCTGGACAGGGGGGTCGATCAGCCCCAGCATTTT
CATSNYLDRGVDQPQHF
>15|TRBD1|TRBJ1-1|NA|TRBV5-1
TGCGCCAGCAGCCCCGCGACAGGGGATTTGACTGAAGCTTTCTTT
CASSPATGDLTEAFF
>14|TRBD1|TRBJ2-3|NA|TRBV10-2
TGCGCCAGCAGTGAGGGGACAGTCACAGATACGCAGTATTTT
CASSEGTVTDTQYF
>14|TRBD2|TRBJ2-1|NA|TRBV19
TGTGCCAGTAATTGGCTAGCGGGAGAGAGTGAGCAGTTCTTC
CASNWLAGESEQFF
>13|NA|TRBJ2-1|NA|TRBV14
TGTGCCAGCAGCCAACTTCCCTACAATGAGCAGTTCTTC
CASSQLPYNEQFF